One and the same sample provided the 32 T cell receptor beta chains below, sequenced in a study of CD4 T cells in relation to SARS-CoV-2 and coronaviruses. Assay used: immunoSEQ multiplex PCR; TCRdb lists only in-frame clones, some missing. The sample records some 19,000 clones, 70% to 85% being singletons. Unexposed donor CD4+ T cells date from about 2011-2019, before the COVID-19 pandemic. Isolation of CD4+ T cells took place after less than twelve days in culture. The antigens of these receptors remain unknown. The specimen was CD4+ T cells from PBMCs, cultured in vitro. The source of these receptors is a human donor in good health.

V is TRBV7-2 and J is TRBJ1-5; D gene unclear. Germline V gene sequence: CDR1 SGHTA, CDR2 FQGNSA. V lost 5 bases and J lost 7, with 15 bases in between. The length of the CDR3 is 14 residues. As DNA, the CDR3 is TGTGCCAGCAGCCATCCGGGAACGGGGCAGCCCCAGCATTTT. Translated: CASSHPGTGQPQHF. Looking up the rest from reference TRBV7-2 and TRBJ1-5 gives the full variable domain: GAGVSQSPSNKVTEKGKDVELRCDPISGHTALYWYRQSLGQGLEFLIYFQGNSAPDKSGLPSDRFSAERTGGSVSTLTIQRTQQEDSAVYLCASSHPGTGQPQHFGDGTRLSIL.

This chain joins TRBV7-9 and TRBJ2-7, with a weak D call TRBD2 (7 bases). V was cut by 5 bases and J by 2 bases, with 28 bases left in between. Per the germline V gene, CDR1 is SEHNR and CDR2 is FQNEAQ (reference sequence). This CDR3 contains 19 residues. CDR3 sequence (DNA): TGTGCCAGCAGCCCGACGCGGGGGCAAGGAGGTGGTCGGCCCTACGAGCAGTACTTC. It specifies CASSPTRGQGGGRPYEQYF.

Here the CDR3 reads CASSLMDRATEAFF. The CDR3 DNA reads as TGTGCCAGCAGCCTCATGGACAGGGCCACTGAAGCTTTCTTT. The chain couples TRBV9 to TRBJ1-1; TRBD1 agrees at 8 bases. Germline CDR1 is SGDLS and CDR2 is YYNGEE. The length of the CDR3 is 14 residues. With 4 bases clipped from V and 4 bases from J, the junction kept 6 bases outside the gene matches.

The chain couples TRBV5-1 to TRBJ2-5; TRBD2 matches at 7 bases. The ends lost 1 base at V and 3 bases at J; junction bases unmatched: 3. Germline V lookup: CDR1 SGHRS, CDR2 YFSETQ. This CDR3 is built from 14 residues. The CDR3: CASSLIGGKETQYF. The CDR3 DNA follows: TGCGCCAGCAGCTTGATCGGGGGGAAAGAGACCCAGTACTTC.

This clone occurred once. This chain uses TRBV6-7 with TRBJ1-4, with a tentative D call TRBD1 (5 bases). TRBV6-7 belongs to the ORF category, with a function that is uncertain. The CDR3 totals 12 residues. V was clipped by 7 bases and J by 8 bases, with 11 bases between them. The CDR3 nucleotides are TGTGCCAGCAAATCAGGGTACGAAAAACTGTTTTTT. It is translated as CASKSGYEKLFF.

J is TRBJ2-2 and V is TRBV19; 10 nucleotides line up with TRBD1. Germline-derived CDR1 and CDR2 are LNHDA and SQIVND (reference sequence). CDR3 size: 20 residues. Trimming at V came to 6 bases and at J to 6 bases, leaving 22 bases not matched to a gene. CDR3 coding DNA: TGTGCCAGTAGCTTGATCCCCCCGAGGACAGGGGGGCGAGTGGCCGGGGAGCTGTTTTTT. Translated, it gives CASSLIPPRTGGRVAGELFF.

This sequence joins TRBV19 and TRBJ2-1; 9 positions agree with TRBD2. Germline CDR1 LNHDA, CDR2 SQIVND (reference sequence). There are 19 residues in the CDR3. Unmatched junction bases numbered 20, after V lost 5 bases and J lost 6 bases. For the CDR3, the DNA is TGTGCCAGTAGTCTTGGATTAGCGGGAGACCCCTCACAACGCAATGAGCAGTTCTTC. Protein product: CASSLGLAGDPSQRNEQFF. Filled out from reference TRBV19 and TRBJ2-1, the complete variable domain reads DGGITQSPKYLFRKEGQNVTLSCEQNLNHDAMYWYRQDPGQGLRLIYYSQIVNDFQKGDIAEGYSVSREKKESFPLTVTSAQKNPTAFYLCASSLGLAGDPSQRNEQFFGPGTRLTVL.

The rearrangement joins TRBV6-1 to TRBJ1-4, with TRBD1 as a possible D gene (5 bases). Germline V gene data show CDR1 as MNHNS and CDR2 as SASEGT. Trimming removed 3 bases at V and 6 bases at J, with 20 bases between. The CDR3 extends over 17 amino acids. In DNA, the CDR3 is TGTGCCAGCAGTGAGGGATTGGTCGCGGGGGGGTATGAAAAACTGTTTTTT. Protein: CASSEGLVAGGYEKLFF.

The gene calls are TRBV27 and TRBJ1-2; 8 nucleotides align to TRBD1. The CDR3 extends over 15 amino acids. The germline CDR1 and CDR2 sequences are MNHEY and SMNVEV (reference sequence). V dropped 2 bases and J dropped 6; count of bases not matched to a gene: 8. Here the CDR3 DNA reads TGTGCCAGCAGTTTAAGCAGGGGGCGAGGGAATGGCTACACCTTC. Protein product: CASSLSRGRGNGYTF.

A note on this clone: One junction end does not reproduce the germline sequence, and a read error may be involved. The gene calls are TRBV10-3 and TRBJ1-5; tentative D call: TRBD1 (6 bases). There are 15 residues in the CDR3. Germline V gene sequence: CDR1 ENHRY, CDR2 SYGVKD. CDR3 bases: TGTGCCATCAATGAGGGGGGCCCTAGTAATCAGCCCCAGCATTTT. Translation: CAINEGGPSNQPQHF.

The chain is built from TRBV5-1 and TRBJ2-7, with a possible D match to TRBD2 (6 bases). This CDR3 comprises 13 residues. The germline CDR1 and CDR2 sequences are SGHRS and YFSETQ. Trimming stripped 7 bases from V and 6 bases from J, with 17 bases between. The CDR3 nucleotides read TGCGCCAGCGCGGAGGTAGTCGGGGGCGAGCAGTACTTC. Translating it yields CASAEVVGGEQYF.

This sequence joins TRBV11-3 and TRBJ1-5, with 7 bases aligning to TRBD1. Germline-derived CDR1 and CDR2 are SGHNT and YENEEA. V shed 4 bases, J shed 0 bases, and the junction held 12 bases outside the gene matches. The CDR3 has 18 residues. The CDR3 nucleotides are TGTGCCAGCAGCTATTTACAGTCCAGGGGGTATAGCAATCAGCCCCAGCATTTT. This codes for CASSYLQSRGYSNQPQHF. Supplemented by reference TRBV11-3 and TRBJ1-5, the full variable domain reads EAGVVQSPRYKIIEKKQPVAFWCNPISGHNTLYWYLQNLGQGPELLIRYENEEAVDDSQLPKDRFSAERLKGVDSTLKIQPAELGDSAVYLCASSYLQSRGYSNQPQHFGDGTRLSIL.

The chain carries TRBV5-1 and TRBJ2-2; D remains ambiguous. CDR1 is SGHRS, CDR2 YFSETQ, per germline. The CDR3 length is 13 residues. V lost 5 bases and J 4 bases, leaving 9 bases between the germline ends. DNA for the CDR3: TGCGCCAGCAGATCTCAGGCCACCGGGGAGCTGTTTTTT. Translated: CASRSQATGELFF.

V gene TRBV19 combines with J gene TRBJ1-5; D is undetermined. Trimming took 5 bases from V and 0 from J, leaving 23 bases between them. Germline values: CDR1 LNHDA, CDR2 SQIVND (reference sequence). The CDR3 consists of 19 residues. In DNA form, the CDR3 reads TGTGCCAGTAGTTTTGCAGGTCCCGCACCGGGAAATAGCAATCAGCCCCAGCATTTT. The encoded protein is CASSFAGPAPGNSNQPQHF.

This clone is hyperexpanded in the sample. For the CDR3, the DNA is TGTGCCAGCAGCTTAACGGGACAGACTGGCTATGGCTACACCTTC. It encodes CASSLTGQTGYGYTF. V gene TRBV7-3 combines with J gene TRBJ1-2; the match to TRBD1 covers 7 bases. The CDR3 extends over 15 amino acids. The V gene's germline CDR1 is SGHTA and CDR2 FQGTGA. V trimming: 0 bases; J trimming: 4 bases; junction bases outside the gene matches: 5.

The CDR3 DNA is TGCGCCAGCAGTCAACGGGCGGGGTCCGCCTACGAGCAGTACTTC. It encodes CASSQRAGSAYEQYF. The genes are TRBV23-1 and TRBJ2-7; tentative D call: TRBD2 (6 bases). TRBV23-1 belongs to the ORF category, with a function that is uncertain. Trimming took 2 bases from V and 2 from J, leaving 13 bases between them. This CDR3 has 15 residues.

The rearrangement uses TRBV12-3 or TRBV12-4 and TRBJ2-2, with unresolved D. V was trimmed by 6 bases and J by 7 bases, leaving 9 bases between them. The CDR3 length is 12 residues. The CDR3 loop reads CASSTPHGELFF. The CDR3 DNA reads TGTGCCAGCAGCACACCCCACGGGGAGCTGTTTTTT.

The gene calls are TRBV10-3 and TRBJ2-7, with D tentatively TRBD1 (6 bases). Trimming took off 5 bases at V and 7 bases at J, with 15 bases between the two ends. The CDR3 contains 13 residues. CDR1 is ENHRY, CDR2 SYGVKD, per germline. The CDR3 is CAISYRDISEQYF. The CDR3 nucleotides are TGTGCCATCAGTTACCGGGACATAAGTGAGCAGTACTTC.

The V gene is TRBV5-1, the J gene TRBJ2-7; 9 bases are a match to TRBD1. CDR3 size: 14 residues. The ends lost 4 bases at V and 3 bases at J; junction bases unmatched: 5. Germline V CDR1 and CDR2: SGHRS, YFSETQ. CDR3 amino acids: CASSPGGQGYEQYF. CDR3 DNA sequence: TGCGCCAGCAGCCCCGGGGGACAGGGCTACGAGCAGTACTTC.

This chain joins TRBV19 and TRBJ2-7, with D tentatively TRBD2 (7 bases). Deletions cut 6 bases from V and 6 bases from J, with 18 bases between. The CDR3 spans 14 residues. The germline V gene encodes CDR1 LNHDA and CDR2 SQIVND (reference sequence). Here the CDR3 reads CASRLRGRSTEQYF. The CDR3 coding sequence is TGTGCCAGTAGATTGCGGGGGCGATCGACCGAGCAGTACTTC.

The genes are TRBV29-1 and TRBJ1-5; 7 nucleotides match TRBD1. After removal of 4 bases from V and 6 bases from J, the junction contained 9 bases not matched to a gene. Germline V CDR1 and CDR2: SQVTM, ANQGSEA. The CDR3 extends over 14 amino acids. The CDR3, as DNA: TGCAGCGTTGCAGAGACAGGGAGGGGTCAGCCCCAGCATTTT. It codes for CSVAETGRGQPQHF.

The chain links TRBV6-6 to TRBJ2-1; D uncertain. The germline V gene encodes CDR1 MNHNY and CDR2 SVGAGI (reference sequence). V shed 3 bases and J shed 10 bases, with 7 bases lying between them. CDR3 size: 11 residues. The DNA of the CDR3 is TGTGCCAGCAGTTATCGGAGCGAGCAGTTCTTC. Amino acids: CASSYRSEQFF.

The J gene is TRBJ2-2, the V gene TRBV5-1; a weak D match, TRBD1 (5 bases). The CDR3 runs 18 residues. The V gene's germline CDR1 is SGHRS and CDR2 YFSETQ. With 0 bases removed from V and 4 bases from J, the gap between germline ends came to 19 bases. CDR3 region: CASSLVPSRERRTGELFF. The CDR3 nucleotides are TGCGCCAGCAGCTTGGTGCCGTCCAGGGAAAGGCGCACCGGGGAGCTGTTTTTT.

The rearrangement joins TRBV14 to TRBJ2-5, with TRBD2 as a possible D gene (5 bases). The CDR3 totals 15 residues. Deletions cut 0 bases from V and 1 base from J, with 9 bases between. Per germline, CDR1 SGHDN and CDR2 FVKESK. The CDR3 loop is CASSQEYSGQETQYF. The CDR3 coding sequence is TGTGCCAGCAGCCAAGAATACAGCGGCCAAGAGACCCAGTACTTC.

The chain joins TRBV2 to TRBJ2-7; the match to TRBD1 covers 8 bases. CDR3 length: 14 amino acids. CDR1 is SNHLY and CDR2 is FYNNEI in the germline V gene. J lost 8 bases, V lost 5 bases, and 11 bases had no gene match. In nucleotides, the CDR3 is TGTGCCAGCAGTTTGCGACAGGGGAGAGGCAAGCAGTACTTC. Protein: CASSLRQGRGKQYF.

The chain couples TRBV7-2 to TRBJ2-7; tentatively, D is TRBD1 (5 bases). Trimming pared 4 bases from V and 1 base from J, leaving 11 bases between. The germline CDR1 and CDR2 sequences are SGHTA and FQGNSA. The CDR3 sequence is 14 residues long. For the CDR3, the DNA is TGTGCCAGCAGCTCCGGACAAGCATCCTACGAGCAGTACTTC. Protein product: CASSSGQASYEQYF.

This clone was seen only once. The chain uses TRBV5-1 and TRBJ2-1; 9 bases fit TRBD2. The CDR3 loop spans 15 amino acids. Trimming removed 4 bases from V and 5 bases from J; junction bases left unmatched: 7. From germline, CDR1 is SGHRS and CDR2 YFSETQ. CDR3 loop: CASSPTSGPDNEQFF. The DNA for the CDR3 is TGCGCCAGCAGCCCGACTAGCGGACCCGACAATGAGCAGTTCTTC.

The chain recombines TRBV18 with TRBJ2-3; no definite D call. The CDR3 sequence is 13 residues long. V lost 3 bases to trimming and J lost 4 bases, with 8 bases between them. CDR1 and CDR2 from the germline V gene are KGHSH and LQKENI. The DNA for the CDR3 is TGTGCCAGCTCACCCAGGAGCGCAGATACGCAGTATTTT. Translated, it gives CASSPRSADTQYF.

The rearrangement joins TRBV7-8 to TRBJ2-7; D not resolved. The CDR3 runs to 13 residues. The germline V and J ends were trimmed by 6 bases and 7 bases, with 16 bases remaining between them. The germline gives CDR1 SGHVS, CDR2 FQNEAQ. The CDR3: CASSPSVGREQYF. CDR3 DNA: TGTGCCAGCAGTCCCTCCGTGGGCCGGGAGCAGTACTTC.

The genes are TRBV11-2 and TRBJ2-1; TRBD2 matches 7 bases. Germline trimming cut 0 bases from V and 3 bases from J; bases unmatched to any gene: 14. In germline, CDR1 is SGHAT, CDR2 FQNNGV. This CDR3 is 19 amino acids long. CDR3 nucleotides: TGTGCCAGCAGCTTAGATGGTCTAGCGGCCCCCTGGGACTACAATGAGCAGTTCTTC. Translation gives CASSLDGLAAPWDYNEQFF.

This chain joins TRBV9 and TRBJ1-6; the D is unclear. Germline assignment: CDR1 SGDLS and CDR2 YYNGEE. The ends were cut back, 4 bases at V and 11 bases at J, with 16 bases in the middle. This CDR3 has 14 amino acids. The CDR3 DNA reads as TGTGCCAGCAGCCCACACGACGATAGAACACCCCTCCACTTT. The encoded protein is CASSPHDDRTPLHF. Based on the CDR3 plus reference TRBV9 and TRBJ1-6, the full variable domain is DSGVTQTPKHLITATGQRVTLRCSPRSGDLSVYWYQQSLDQGLQFLIQYYNGEERAKGNILERFSAQQFPDLHSELNLSSLELGDSALYFCASSPHDDRTPLHFGNGTRLTVT.

The chain combines TRBV18 with TRBJ2-1, with 8 bases fitting TRBD2. Germline loops: CDR1 KGHSH, CDR2 LQKENI. The CDR3 length is 15 residues. Germline trimming cut 4 bases from V and 7 bases from J; bases unmatched to any gene: 9. The CDR3 coding sequence is TGTGCCAGCTCACGTAGCGGGACTGCCCCAAATGAGCAGTTCTTC. Its protein is CASSRSGTAPNEQFF.